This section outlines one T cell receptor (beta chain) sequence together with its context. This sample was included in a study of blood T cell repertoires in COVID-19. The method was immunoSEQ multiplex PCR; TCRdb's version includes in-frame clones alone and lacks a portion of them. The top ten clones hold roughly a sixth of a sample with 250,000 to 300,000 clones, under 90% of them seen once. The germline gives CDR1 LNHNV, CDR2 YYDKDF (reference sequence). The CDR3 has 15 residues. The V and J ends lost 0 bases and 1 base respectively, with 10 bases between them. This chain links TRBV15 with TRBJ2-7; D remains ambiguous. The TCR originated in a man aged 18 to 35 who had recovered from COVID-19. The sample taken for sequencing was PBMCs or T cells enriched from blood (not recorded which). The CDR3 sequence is CATSRDRGSSYEQYF. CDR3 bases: TGTGCCACCAGCAGAGACCGCGGCAGTTCCTACGAGCAGTACTTC.